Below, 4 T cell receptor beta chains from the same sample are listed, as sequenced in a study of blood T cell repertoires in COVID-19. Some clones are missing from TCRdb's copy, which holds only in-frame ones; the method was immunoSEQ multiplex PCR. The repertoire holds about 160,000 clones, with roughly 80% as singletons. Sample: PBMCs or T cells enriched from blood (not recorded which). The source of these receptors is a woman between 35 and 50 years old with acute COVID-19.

The DNA of the CDR3 is TGTGCCAGCAGCTTAGCGCCTAGCTTTTTACCCTACGAGCAGTACTTC. Translation: CASSLAPSFLPYEQYF. V gene TRBV7-2 combines with J gene TRBJ2-7; D perhaps matches TRBD2 (5 bases). The CDR3 sequence is 16 residues long. Germline V gene data show CDR1 as SGHTA and CDR2 as FQGNSA. Deletions cut 0 bases from V and 2 bases from J, with 14 bases between.

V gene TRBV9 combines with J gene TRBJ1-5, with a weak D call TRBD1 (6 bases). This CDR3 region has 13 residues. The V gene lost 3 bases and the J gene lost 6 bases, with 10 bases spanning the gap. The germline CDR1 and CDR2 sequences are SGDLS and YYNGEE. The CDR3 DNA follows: TGTGCCAGCAGCGGGGGGGGCGGTCAGCCCCAGCATTTT. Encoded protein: CASSGGGGQPQHF. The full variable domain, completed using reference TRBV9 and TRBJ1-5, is DSGVTQTPKHLITATGQRVTLRCSPRSGDLSVYWYQQSLDQGLQFLIQYYNGEERAKGNILERFSAQQFPDLHSELNLSSLELGDSALYFCASSGGGGQPQHFGDGTRLSIL.

The CDR3: CASSVIGVAGGGDYEQYV. In DNA form, the CDR3 reads TGTGCCAGCAGTGTAATCGGGGTAGCGGGAGGGGGCGACTACGAGCAGTACGTC. The rearrangement links TRBV6-1 to TRBJ2-7; 11 bases are shared with TRBD2. Losses at the gene ends were 4 bases for V and 3 bases for J; bases not matched to a gene: 14. There are 18 residues in the CDR3. Germline CDR1 is MNHNS and CDR2 is SASEGT.

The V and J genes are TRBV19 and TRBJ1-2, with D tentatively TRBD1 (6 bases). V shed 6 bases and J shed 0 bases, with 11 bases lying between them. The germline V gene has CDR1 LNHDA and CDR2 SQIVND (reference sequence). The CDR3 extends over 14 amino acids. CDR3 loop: CASSHRAPNYGYTF. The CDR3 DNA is TGTGCCAGTAGCCACAGGGCCCCTAACTATGGCTACACCTTC. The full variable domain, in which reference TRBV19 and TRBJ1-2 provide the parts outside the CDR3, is DGGITQSPKYLFRKEGQNVTLSCEQNLNHDAMYWYRQDPGQGLRLIYYSQIVNDFQKGDIAEGYSVSREKKESFPLTVTSAQKNPTAFYLCASSHRAPNYGYTFGSGTRLTVV.